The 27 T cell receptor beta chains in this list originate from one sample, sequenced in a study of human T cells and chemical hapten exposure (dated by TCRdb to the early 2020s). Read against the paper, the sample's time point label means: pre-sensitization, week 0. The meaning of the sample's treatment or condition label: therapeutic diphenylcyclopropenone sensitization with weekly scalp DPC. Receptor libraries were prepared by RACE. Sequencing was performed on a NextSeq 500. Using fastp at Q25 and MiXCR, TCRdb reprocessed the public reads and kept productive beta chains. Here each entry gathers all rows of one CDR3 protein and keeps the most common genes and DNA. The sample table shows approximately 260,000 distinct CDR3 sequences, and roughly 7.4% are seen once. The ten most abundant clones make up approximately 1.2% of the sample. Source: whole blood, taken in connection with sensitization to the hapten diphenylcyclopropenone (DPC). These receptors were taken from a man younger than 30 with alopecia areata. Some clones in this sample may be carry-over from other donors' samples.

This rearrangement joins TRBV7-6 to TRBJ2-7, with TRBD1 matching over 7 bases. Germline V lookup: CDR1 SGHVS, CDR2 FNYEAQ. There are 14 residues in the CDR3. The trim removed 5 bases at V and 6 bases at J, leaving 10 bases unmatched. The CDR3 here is CASSPRQGTGEQYF. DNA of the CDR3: TGTGCCAGCAGCCCCCGACAGGGAACGGGCGAGCAGTACTTC.

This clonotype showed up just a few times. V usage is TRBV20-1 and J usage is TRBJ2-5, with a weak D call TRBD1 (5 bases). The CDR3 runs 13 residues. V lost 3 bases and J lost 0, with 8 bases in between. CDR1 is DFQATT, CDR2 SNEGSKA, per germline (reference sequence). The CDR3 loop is CSASAGNQETQYF. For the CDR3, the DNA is TGCAGTGCTAGTGCAGGGAACCAAGAGACCCAGTACTTC.

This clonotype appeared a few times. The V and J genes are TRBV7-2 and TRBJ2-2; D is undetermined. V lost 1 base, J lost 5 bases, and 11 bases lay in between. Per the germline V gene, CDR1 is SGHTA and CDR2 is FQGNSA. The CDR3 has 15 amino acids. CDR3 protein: CASSLVVGWTGELFF. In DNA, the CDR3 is TGTGCCAGCAGCTTAGTAGTGGGATGGACCGGGGAGCTGTTTTTT.

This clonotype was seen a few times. The DNA of the CDR3 is TGCGCCAGCAGCTCGACTCTGGGCACTGAAGCTTTCTTT. Residues: CASSSTLGTEAFF. The chain carries TRBV5-1 and TRBJ1-1; D uncertain. The CDR3 has 13 amino acids. The V and J ends lost 3 bases and 4 bases respectively, with 10 bases between them. Per germline, CDR1 SGHRS and CDR2 YFSETQ.

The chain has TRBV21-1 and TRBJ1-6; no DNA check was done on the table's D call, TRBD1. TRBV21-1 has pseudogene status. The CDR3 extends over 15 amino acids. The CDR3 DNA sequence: TGTGCCAGCAGCAAAGCCCGGCCGGGGGACAGACCCCTCCACTTT. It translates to CASSKARPGDRPLHF.

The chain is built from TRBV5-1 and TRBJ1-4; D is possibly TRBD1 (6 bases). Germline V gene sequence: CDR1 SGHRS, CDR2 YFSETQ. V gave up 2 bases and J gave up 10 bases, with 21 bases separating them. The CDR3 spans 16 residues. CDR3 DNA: TGCGCCAGCAGCTTCTCATCAGGGGCATCGGGCGGAAAACTGTTTTTT. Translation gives CASSFSSGASGGKLFF.

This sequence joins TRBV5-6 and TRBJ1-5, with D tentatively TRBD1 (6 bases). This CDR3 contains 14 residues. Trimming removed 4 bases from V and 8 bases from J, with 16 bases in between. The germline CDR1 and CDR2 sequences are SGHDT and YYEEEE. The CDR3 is CASSVNRVREPQHF. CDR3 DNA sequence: TGTGCCAGCAGCGTAAACAGGGTTAGGGAGCCCCAGCATTTT.

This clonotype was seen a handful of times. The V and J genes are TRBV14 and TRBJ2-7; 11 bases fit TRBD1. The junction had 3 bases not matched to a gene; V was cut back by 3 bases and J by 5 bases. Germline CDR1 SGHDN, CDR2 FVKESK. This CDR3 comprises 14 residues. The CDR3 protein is CASSQWTGGNEQYF. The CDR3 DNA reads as TGTGCCAGCAGCCAGTGGACAGGGGGCAACGAGCAGTACTTC.

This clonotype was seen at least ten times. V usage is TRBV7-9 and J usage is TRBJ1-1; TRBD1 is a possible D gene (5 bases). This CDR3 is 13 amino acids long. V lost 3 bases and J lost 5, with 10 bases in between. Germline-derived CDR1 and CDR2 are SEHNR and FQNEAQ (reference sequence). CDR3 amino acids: CASSFRVWTEAFF. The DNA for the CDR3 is TGTGCCAGCAGCTTCAGGGTTTGGACTGAAGCTTTCTTT. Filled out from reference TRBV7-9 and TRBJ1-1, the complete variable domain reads DTGVSQNPRHKITKRGQNVTFRCDPISEHNRLYWYRQTLGQGPEFLTYFQNEAQLEKSRLLSDRFSAERPKGSFSTLEIQRTEQGDSAMYLCASSFRVWTEAFFGQGTRLTVV.

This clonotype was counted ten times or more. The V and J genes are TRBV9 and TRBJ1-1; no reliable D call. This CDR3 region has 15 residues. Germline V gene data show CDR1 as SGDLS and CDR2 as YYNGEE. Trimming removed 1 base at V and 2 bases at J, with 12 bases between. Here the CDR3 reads CASSVIPYGNTEAFF. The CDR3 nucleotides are TGTGCCAGCAGCGTAATCCCCTACGGCAACACTGAAGCTTTCTTT.

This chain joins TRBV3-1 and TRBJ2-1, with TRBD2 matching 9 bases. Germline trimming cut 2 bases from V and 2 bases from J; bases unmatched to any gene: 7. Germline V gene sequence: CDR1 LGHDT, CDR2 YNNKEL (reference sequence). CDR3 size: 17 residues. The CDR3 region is CASSQLPGTSPYNEQFF. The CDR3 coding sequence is TGTGCCAGCAGCCAACTCCCCGGGACTAGCCCCTACAATGAGCAGTTCTTC.

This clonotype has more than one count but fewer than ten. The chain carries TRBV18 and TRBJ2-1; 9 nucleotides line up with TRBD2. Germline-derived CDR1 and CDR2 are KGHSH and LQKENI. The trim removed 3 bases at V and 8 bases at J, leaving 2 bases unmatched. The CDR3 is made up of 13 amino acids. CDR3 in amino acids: CASSPRTSDEQFF. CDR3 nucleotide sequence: TGTGCCAGCTCACCTCGGACTAGCGATGAGCAGTTCTTC.

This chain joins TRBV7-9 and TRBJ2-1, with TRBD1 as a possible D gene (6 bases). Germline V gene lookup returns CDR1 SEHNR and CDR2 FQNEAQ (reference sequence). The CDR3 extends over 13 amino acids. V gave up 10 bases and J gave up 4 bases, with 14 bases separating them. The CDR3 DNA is TGTGCCATACCGGGACACGGTTACAATGAGCAGTTCTTC. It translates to CAIPGHGYNEQFF.

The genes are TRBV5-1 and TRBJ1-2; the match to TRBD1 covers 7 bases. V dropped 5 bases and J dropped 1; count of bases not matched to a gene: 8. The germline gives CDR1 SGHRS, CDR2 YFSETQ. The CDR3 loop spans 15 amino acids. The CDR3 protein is CASRLTGQSNYGYTF. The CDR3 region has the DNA TGCGCCAGCAGACTCACGGGACAGAGTAACTATGGCTACACCTTC.

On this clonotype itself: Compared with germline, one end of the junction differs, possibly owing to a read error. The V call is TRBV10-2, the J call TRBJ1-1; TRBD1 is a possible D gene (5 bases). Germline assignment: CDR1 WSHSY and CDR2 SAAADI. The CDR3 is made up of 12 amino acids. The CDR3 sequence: CATVWGNSEAFF. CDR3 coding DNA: TGCGCCACCGTATGGGGGAACTCTGAAGCTTTCTTT.

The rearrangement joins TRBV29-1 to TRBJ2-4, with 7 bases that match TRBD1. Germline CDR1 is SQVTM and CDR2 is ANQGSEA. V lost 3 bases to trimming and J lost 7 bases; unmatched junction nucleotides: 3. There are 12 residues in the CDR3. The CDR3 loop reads CSVDRGLNIQYF. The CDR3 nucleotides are TGCAGCGTTGACAGGGGGTTGAACATTCAGTACTTC.

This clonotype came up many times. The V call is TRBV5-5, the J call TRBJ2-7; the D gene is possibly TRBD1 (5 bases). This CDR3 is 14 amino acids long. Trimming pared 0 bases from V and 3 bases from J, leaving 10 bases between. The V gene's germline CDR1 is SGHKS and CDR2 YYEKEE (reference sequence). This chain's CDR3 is CASSLVLRVYEQYV. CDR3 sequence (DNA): TGTGCCAGCAGCTTGGTCCTCAGGGTCTACGAGCAGTACGTC.

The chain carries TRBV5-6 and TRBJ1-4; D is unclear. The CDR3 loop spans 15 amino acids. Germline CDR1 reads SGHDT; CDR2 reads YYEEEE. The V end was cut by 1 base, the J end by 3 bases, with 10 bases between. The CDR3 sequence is CASSLYTSANEKLFF. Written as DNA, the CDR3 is TGTGCCAGCAGCTTGTATACCTCGGCTAATGAAAAACTGTTTTTT.

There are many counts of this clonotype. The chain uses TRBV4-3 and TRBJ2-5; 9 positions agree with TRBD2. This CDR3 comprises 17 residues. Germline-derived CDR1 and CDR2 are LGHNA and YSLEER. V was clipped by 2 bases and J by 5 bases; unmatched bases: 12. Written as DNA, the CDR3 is TGCGCCAGCAGCCAATTTAGCGGGGGACTAGGGAGGGAGACCCAGTACTTC. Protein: CASSQFSGGLGRETQYF.

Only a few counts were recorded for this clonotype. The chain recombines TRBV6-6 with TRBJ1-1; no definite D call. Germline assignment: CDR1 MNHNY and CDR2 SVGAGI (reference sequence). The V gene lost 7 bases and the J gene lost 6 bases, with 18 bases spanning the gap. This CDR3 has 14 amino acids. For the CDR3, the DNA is TGTGCCAGCAATCAATTCGGGCCCTCCCCTGAAGCTTTCTTT. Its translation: CASNQFGPSPEAFF.

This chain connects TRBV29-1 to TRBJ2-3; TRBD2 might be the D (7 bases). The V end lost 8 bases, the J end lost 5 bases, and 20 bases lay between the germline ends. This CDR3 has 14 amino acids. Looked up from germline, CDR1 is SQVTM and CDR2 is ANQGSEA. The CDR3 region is CSLGGGGAVDTQYF. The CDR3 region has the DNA TGCAGCCTCGGAGGTGGGGGGGCCGTAGATACGCAGTATTTT.

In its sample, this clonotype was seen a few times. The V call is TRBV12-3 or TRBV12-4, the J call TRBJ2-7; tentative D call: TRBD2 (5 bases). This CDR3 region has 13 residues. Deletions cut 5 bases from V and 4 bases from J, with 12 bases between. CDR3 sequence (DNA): TGTGCCAGCAGTCCCGCGGGTCCATACGAGCAGTACGTC. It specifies CASSPAGPYEQYV.

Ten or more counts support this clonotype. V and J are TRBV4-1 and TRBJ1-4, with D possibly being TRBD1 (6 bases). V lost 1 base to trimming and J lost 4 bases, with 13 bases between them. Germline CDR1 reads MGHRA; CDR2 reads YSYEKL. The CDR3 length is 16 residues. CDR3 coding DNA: TGCGCCAGCAGCCAAGGACAGTTAGGGGGTAATGAAAAACTGTTTTTT. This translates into CASSQGQLGGNEKLFF.

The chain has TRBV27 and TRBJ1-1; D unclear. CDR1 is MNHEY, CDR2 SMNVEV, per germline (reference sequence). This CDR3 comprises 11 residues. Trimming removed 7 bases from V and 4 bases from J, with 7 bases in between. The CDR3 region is CASNRGTEAFF. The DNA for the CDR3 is TGTGCCAGCAATCGGGGCACTGAAGCTTTCTTT.

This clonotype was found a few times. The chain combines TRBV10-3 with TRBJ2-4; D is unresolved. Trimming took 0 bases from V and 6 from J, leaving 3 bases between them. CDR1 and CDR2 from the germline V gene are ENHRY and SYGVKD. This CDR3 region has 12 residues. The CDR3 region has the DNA TGTGCCATCAGTGAGTCTGGAAACATTCAGTACTTC. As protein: CAISESGNIQYF.

The CDR3 is CASSQVLGAGDTQYF. The CDR3 DNA follows: TGTGCCAGCAGCCAAGTTTTGGGGGCCGGAGATACGCAGTATTTT. The chain employs TRBV3-1 and TRBJ2-3; a possible D gene is TRBD1 (6 bases). Germline V gene sequence: CDR1 LGHDT, CDR2 YNNKEL (reference sequence). Trimming removed 1 base at V and 5 bases at J, with 13 bases between. This CDR3 comprises 15 residues.

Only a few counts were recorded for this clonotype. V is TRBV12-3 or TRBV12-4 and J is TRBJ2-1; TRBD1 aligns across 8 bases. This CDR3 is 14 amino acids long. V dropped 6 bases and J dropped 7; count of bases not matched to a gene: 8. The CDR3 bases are TGTGCCAGCAGAACGACAGGGGTTAGGAATGAGCAGTTCTTC. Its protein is CASRTTGVRNEQFF.